A single sample is the source of the 5 T cell receptor beta chains below, sequenced in a study of graft-versus-host responses after intestinal transplantation (dated by TCRdb to the early 2020s). Read against the paper, the sample's time point label means: cells obtained before transplantation from donor or recipient. For these TCRs, the target antigens are not known. Library construction relied on the immunoSEQ multiplex PCR assay. Entries here come from immuneACCESS through TCRdb and include only in-frame sequences with V and J called. Some clones fail to appear in such tables; in the studies checked, an unresolved V gene covers under half of the shortfall, and the cause of the remainder is unknown. The sample data list 55,000 to 80,000 clones, and 85% to 95% of these were observed just once. About 1.5% of the sample rests with the top ten. Sample: unstimulated CD8+ T cells sorted from spleen or lymph node cells, taken before transplant. The receptors come from a human donor who was the organ donor for an intestinal transplant.

The chain employs TRBV6-1 and TRBJ2-1, with TRBD2 matching over 7 bases. There are 15 residues in the CDR3. Germline V gene lookup returns CDR1 MNHNS and CDR2 SASEGT. After removal of 3 bases from V and 4 bases from J, the junction contained 6 bases not matched to a gene. This CDR3 is CASSDAGDPYNEQFF. The DNA for the CDR3 is TGTGCCAGCAGTGATGCGGGAGACCCATACAATGAGCAGTTCTTC.

The chain links TRBV19 to TRBJ2-1; 7 bases agree with TRBD2. The CDR3 consists of 13 residues. Per the germline V gene, CDR1 is LNHDA and CDR2 is SQIVND (reference sequence). J was trimmed by 10 bases and V by 4 bases; bases with no gene match: 7. This CDR3 is CASSTWGGEEQFF. The DNA for the CDR3 is TGTGCCAGTAGTACCTGGGGGGGTGAAGAGCAGTTCTTC.

This chain uses TRBV28 with TRBJ1-2; TRBD1 aligns across 9 bases. The CDR3 loop spans 14 amino acids. The ends lost 5 bases at V and 5 bases at J; junction bases unmatched: 6. CDR1 MDHEN and CDR2 SYDVKM come from the germline V gene. The DNA for the CDR3 is TGTGCCAGCAGTCCCCGGACAGGGGAATATGGCTACACCTTC. Its protein is CASSPRTGEYGYTF.

The J gene is TRBJ1-4, the V gene TRBV9; 7 bases are a match to TRBD1. The V gene end was trimmed by 4 bases and the J gene end by 4 bases; junction bases not matched to a gene: 7. Germline-derived CDR1 and CDR2 are SGDLS and YYNGEE. This CDR3 has 15 amino acids. CDR3 sequence reads: CASSPEGGFNEKLFF. The CDR3 nucleotides read TGTGCCAGCAGCCCAGAAGGGGGCTTTAATGAAAAACTGTTTTTT.

The rearrangement joins TRBV9 to TRBJ1-2; D uncertain. Trimming cost V 0 bases and J 3 bases, with 12 bases left between them. Germline CDR1 reads SGDLS; CDR2 reads YYNGEE. The CDR3 loop spans 15 amino acids. CDR3 sequence reads: CASSVDPVRDYGYTF. DNA for the CDR3: TGTGCCAGCAGCGTAGATCCGGTCCGTGACTATGGCTACACCTTC.